The clone carrying this T cell receptor (beta chain) was recorded many times. The data are from a study of T cells in Graves' hyperthyroidism and ophthalmopathy. There were TCR beta CDR3 regions amplified from RNA transcripts. Using the HTBI primer set, a first-round RT-PCR was run on the TCR CDR3. MiXCR, run by TCRdb on the multiplex PCR reads, gives a single entry per CDR3 protein. The table records hundreds of thousands of distinct CDR3 sequences, 18% of them present only once. The germline V gene has CDR1 SGHRS and CDR2 YFSETQ. V shed 4 bases and J 9 bases; nucleotides not matched to a gene: 8. The CDR3 extends over 15 amino acids.

The V and J genes are TRBV5-1 and TRBJ2-1, with 12 bases that match TRBD1. The receptor's source is a woman in her fifties or sixties with Graves' hyperthyroidism that later progressed to Graves' ophthalmopathy. Source material: blood. Here the CDR3 reads CASSTRDRGLGEQFF. CDR3 in DNA: TGCGCCAGCAGCACCCGGGACAGGGGGCTAGGTGAGCAGTTCTTC.